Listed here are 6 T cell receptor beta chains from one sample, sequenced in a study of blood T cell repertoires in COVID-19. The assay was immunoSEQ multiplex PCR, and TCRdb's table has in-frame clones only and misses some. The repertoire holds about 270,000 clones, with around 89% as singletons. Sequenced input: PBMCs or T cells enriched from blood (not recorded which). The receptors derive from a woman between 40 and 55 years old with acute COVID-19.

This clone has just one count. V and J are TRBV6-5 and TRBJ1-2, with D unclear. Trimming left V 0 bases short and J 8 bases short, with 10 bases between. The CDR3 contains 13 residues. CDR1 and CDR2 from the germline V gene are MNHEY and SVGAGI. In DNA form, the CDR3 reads TGTGCCAGCAGTTACTCAACCAGATGGGGCTACACCTTC. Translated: CASSYSTRWGYTF.

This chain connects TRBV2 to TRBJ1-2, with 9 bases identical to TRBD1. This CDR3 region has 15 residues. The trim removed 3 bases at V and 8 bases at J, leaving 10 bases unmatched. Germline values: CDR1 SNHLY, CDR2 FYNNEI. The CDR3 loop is CASSERDRDVGGYTF. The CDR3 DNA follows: TGTGCCAGCAGTGAGAGGGACAGGGACGTTGGAGGCTACACCTTC.

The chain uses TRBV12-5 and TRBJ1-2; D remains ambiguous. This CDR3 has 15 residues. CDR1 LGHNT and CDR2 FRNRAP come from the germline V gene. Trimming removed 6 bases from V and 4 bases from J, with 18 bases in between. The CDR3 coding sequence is TGTGCTAGTGGGAGTTCCGACATGTTTTTCTATGGCTACACCTTC. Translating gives CASGSSDMFFYGYTF.

The CDR3 nucleotides are TGTGCCAGCAGCCAGGACCCGACTAGCGGATACTACAATGAGCAGTTCTTC. It is translated as CASSQDPTSGYYNEQFF. The genes are TRBV3-1 (or the pseudogene TRBV3-2) and TRBJ2-1; 9 bases are a match to TRBD2. V dropped 3 bases and J dropped 3; count of bases not matched to a gene: 9. The length of the CDR3 is 17 residues. Germline V gives CDR1 LGHDT, CDR2 YNNKEL (reference sequence).

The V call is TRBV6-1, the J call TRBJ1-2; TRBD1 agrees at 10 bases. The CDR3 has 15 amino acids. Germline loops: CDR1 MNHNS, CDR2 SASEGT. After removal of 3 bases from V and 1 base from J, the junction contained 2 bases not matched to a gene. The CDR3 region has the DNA TGTGCCAGCAGTGACGGGACAGGGGTTAACTATGGCTACACCTTC. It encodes CASSDGTGVNYGYTF.

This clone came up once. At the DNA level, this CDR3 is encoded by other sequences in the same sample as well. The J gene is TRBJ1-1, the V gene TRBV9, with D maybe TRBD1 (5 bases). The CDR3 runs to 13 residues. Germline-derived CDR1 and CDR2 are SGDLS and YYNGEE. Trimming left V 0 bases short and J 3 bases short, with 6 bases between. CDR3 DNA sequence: TGTGCCAGCAGCGTAGGCAGGGACACTGAAGCTTTCTTT. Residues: CASSVGRDTEAFF.